The 25 T cell receptor beta chains below were found in one sample sequenced in a study of regulatory T cells in long-lasting Graves disease. To make TCR beta libraries, researchers used iRepertoire HTBI primers and Arm-PCR of CDR3 regions. In TCRdb, the multiplex PCR reads were re-called with MiXCR into one record per CDR3 protein. The sample holds a few hundred thousand distinct CDR3 sequences; roughly 18% are singletons and the top ten take about 15%. Stated time point: newly diagnosed GD, antithyroid drugs for less than 3 months. PBMC RNA served as the TCR library source. These data were likewise used in another study, on T cells in Graves' hyperthyroidism and ophthalmopathy.

The starting material was peripheral blood mononuclear cells (PBMCs), obtained at new diagnosis, from a patient treated with antithyroid drugs. These receptor sequences come from a woman aged 25 to 45 with Graves disease.

J is TRBJ2-2 and V is TRBV10-3, with a tentative D call TRBD1 (5 bases). The V end lost 4 bases, the J end lost 2 bases, and 8 bases lay between the germline ends. The germline V gene encodes CDR1 ENHRY and CDR2 SYGVKD. This CDR3 is 14 amino acids long. CDR3 in DNA: TGTGCCATCAGTGGGGGCAGAAACACCGGGGAGCTGTTTTTT. Its translation: CAISGGRNTGELFF.

This clonotype was recorded at least ten times. This chain joins TRBV27 and TRBJ1-1, with D possibly TRBD1 on 6 matching bases. CDR3 length: 16 amino acids. V shed 2 bases and J shed 1 base, with 14 bases lying between them. Germline loops: CDR1 MNHEY, CDR2 SMNVEV (reference sequence). CDR3 nucleotide sequence: TGTGCCAGCAGTTTACATGGGGGCGCAAGGAACACTGAAGCTTTCTTT. It codes for CASSLHGGARNTEAFF.

This clonotype was picked up many times. This chain uses TRBV12-3 or TRBV12-4 with TRBJ1-5; D gene ambiguous. V gave up 6 bases and J gave up 2 bases, with 11 bases separating them. The CDR3 is 14 amino acids. The CDR3 loop reads CASRFGERNQPQHF. The CDR3, as DNA: TGTGCCAGCAGGTTTGGGGAGCGCAATCAGCCCCAGCATTTT.

This clonotype showed up many times. The CDR3 spells CASSPQSLGGGTGELFF. As DNA, the CDR3 is TGTGCCAGCAGTCCCCAATCTTTGGGGGGAGGCACCGGGGAGCTGTTTTTT. V and J are TRBV28 and TRBJ2-2; TRBD2 might be the D (6 bases). Germline V gene lookup returns CDR1 MDHEN and CDR2 SYDVKM. The CDR3 runs 17 residues. Trimming shortened V by 5 bases and J by 4 bases, and 20 bases separated the two germline ends.

The J gene is TRBJ1-5, the V gene TRBV11-2; D is undetermined. CDR1 is SGHAT and CDR2 is FQNNGV in the germline V gene. Trimming removed 2 bases at V and 6 bases at J, with 8 bases between. This CDR3 has 13 residues. CDR3 region: CASSLSEFQPQHF. CDR3 nucleotides: TGTGCCAGCAGCTTAAGCGAATTTCAGCCCCAGCATTTT.

This clonotype has ten or more counts. This sequence joins TRBV2 and TRBJ1-5; D is unresolved. The CDR3 length is 13 residues. Germline V gene sequence: CDR1 SNHLY, CDR2 FYNNEI. V lost 4 bases to trimming and J lost 6 bases, with 10 bases between them. The CDR3 nucleotides are TGTGCCAGCAGTGCAGAGATGTCTCAGCCCCAGCATTTT. It is translated as CASSAEMSQPQHF.

The V and J genes are TRBV5-1 and TRBJ2-2; TRBD1 matches at 7 bases. The CDR3 extends over 20 amino acids. J lost 0 bases, V lost 7 bases, and 21 bases had no gene match. Germline V lookup: CDR1 SGHRS, CDR2 YFSETQ. This CDR3 reads CASGSDRVRVLSPNTGELFF. Here the CDR3 DNA reads TGCGCCAGCGGCAGCGACAGGGTTCGGGTGCTTTCGCCGAACACCGGGGAGCTGTTTTTT.

This clonotype showed up many times. The chain carries TRBV6-1 and TRBJ2-7; TRBD1 agrees at 11 bases. The CDR3 runs to 15 residues. V shed 6 bases and J 4 bases; nucleotides not matched to a gene: 8. Looked up from germline, CDR1 is MNHNS and CDR2 is SASEGT. For the CDR3, the DNA is TGTGCCAGCAGGGGACCGGGACAGGGGGTTTACGAGCAGTACTTC. It encodes CASRGPGQGVYEQYF.

Points on this clonotype: The likely explanation is a read error, given a far larger clone one base away. V and J are TRBV10-3 and TRBJ2-7; D is perhaps TRBD2 (5 bases). Between the trimmed V and J ends, which lost 5 bases and 6 bases, there was a span of 20 bases. Per germline, CDR1 ENHRY and CDR2 SYGVKD. The CDR3 is made up of 15 amino acids. The CDR3 loop reads CAISYSTRGGGEQYF. For the CDR3, the DNA is TGTGCCATCAGTTACTCGACACGGGGTGGTGGCGAGCAGTACTTC.

The chain couples TRBV19 to TRBJ2-7, with 7 bases identical to TRBD1. The CDR3 is made up of 14 amino acids. V gave up 6 bases and J gave up 3 bases; unmatched junction bases: 8. Germline CDR1 is LNHDA and CDR2 is SQIVND (reference sequence). CDR3 residues: CASSDGQVLYEQYF. The CDR3 DNA follows: TGTGCCAGTAGCGACGGACAGGTACTCTACGAGCAGTACTTC.

As concerns this clonotype: A single base separates this from a much larger clone, so it may be a read error. This sequence joins TRBV18 and TRBJ1-1, with 9 bases lining up with TRBD1. Germline loops: CDR1 KGHSH, CDR2 LQKENI. The CDR3 runs to 15 residues. The CDR3 loop is CASGFPGQGRTEAFF. CDR3 nucleotides: TGCGCCAGCGGCTTCCCGGGACAGGGCCGGACTGAAGCTTTCTTT. Supplemented by reference TRBV18 and TRBJ1-1, the full variable domain reads NAGVMQNPRHLVRRRGQEARLRCSPMKGHSHVYWYRQLPEEGLKFMVYLQKENIIDESGMPKERFSAEFPKEGPSILRIQQVVRGDSAAYFCASGFPGQGRTEAFFGQGTRLTVV.

This clonotype was seen many times. The chain combines TRBV6-5 with TRBJ1-2; D not resolved. CDR3 size: 13 residues. Trimming left V 2 bases short and J 7 bases short, with 11 bases between. Germline CDR1 MNHEY, CDR2 SVGAGI. The CDR3 sequence is CASSYEGIGGYTF. The CDR3, as DNA: TGTGCCAGCAGTTACGAGGGTATTGGTGGCTACACCTTC.

Points on this clonotype: This may stem from a read error, because a much larger clone lies one nucleotide away. V gene TRBV5-6 combines with J gene TRBJ2-2; unclear D gene. Trimming pared 3 bases from V and 0 bases from J, leaving 15 bases between. Germline V gene data show CDR1 as SGHDT and CDR2 as YYEEEE. This CDR3 is 17 amino acids long. The CDR3 protein is CASSSLWADANTGELFF. DNA of the CDR3: TGTGCCAGCAGCTCACTTTGGGCGGACGCGAACACCGGGGAGCTGTTTTTT.

This clonotype was found many times. The rearrangement joins TRBV6-2 or TRBV6-3 to TRBJ1-2; possible D gene TRBD1, 6 bases. The V end lost 5 bases, the J end lost 4 bases, and 20 bases lay between the germline ends. This CDR3 has 16 residues. CDR1 MNHEY and CDR2 SVGEGT come from the germline V gene. The CDR3 loop reads CASSLGTGSARYGYTF. CDR3 sequence (DNA): TGTGCCAGCAGTCTGGGCACAGGGTCGGCGCGCTATGGCTACACCTTC.

The genes are TRBV19 and TRBJ2-4; 11 nucleotides align to TRBD2. From germline, CDR1 is LNHDA and CDR2 SQIVND (reference sequence). CDR3 length: 17 residues. Losses at the gene ends were 7 bases for V and 1 base for J; bases not matched to a gene: 9. CDR3 residues: CASKMGRLAGAKNIQYF. The CDR3 region has the DNA TGTGCCAGTAAAATGGGGAGACTAGCGGGGGCCAAAAACATTCAGTACTTC.

Regarding this clonotype: A much larger clone differs from this one at a single base, so this may be a read error. The V gene is TRBV19, the J gene TRBJ1-2, with TRBD1 matching over 8 bases. Germline V gene lookup returns CDR1 LNHDA and CDR2 SQIVND (reference sequence). The CDR3 length is 15 residues. Trimming cost V 7 bases and J 3 bases; bases outside gene matches: 10. The CDR3 region has the DNA TGTGCCAGTAAGATAAGACAGGGGCTCCACTATGGCTACACCTTC. Translation gives CASKIRQGLHYGYTF. The whole variable domain, filled in from reference TRBV19 and TRBJ1-2, reads DGGITQSPKYLFRKEGQNVTLSCEQNLNHDAMYWYRQDPGQGLRLIYYSQIVNDFQKGDIAEGYSVSREKKESFPLTVTSAQKNPTAFYLCASKIRQGLHYGYTFGSGTRLTVV.

This clonotype was detected many times. The chain employs TRBV9 and TRBJ1-2; TRBD1 agrees at 12 bases. The V gene's germline CDR1 is SGDLS and CDR2 YYNGEE. With V trimmed by 4 bases and J by 6 bases, 10 bases remained unmatched. CDR3 length: 16 residues. The CDR3 reads CASSPPGTGGVNGYTF. Here the CDR3 DNA reads TGTGCCAGCAGCCCCCCCGGGACAGGGGGCGTAAATGGCTACACCTTC.

The table lists this clonotype with many counts. A junction end diverges from the germline sequence, so it may reflect a read error. The V call is TRBV6-5, the J call TRBJ1-6; D gene uncertain. The CDR3 is 12 amino acids. CDR1 MNHEY and CDR2 SVGAGI come from the germline V gene. The CDR3, as DNA: TGCGCCAGCAGTTCCGGGAATTCACCCCTCCACTTT. This encodes CASSSGNSPLHF.

The table lists this clonotype with many counts. The chain couples TRBV27 to TRBJ2-3; D unclear. Trimming removed 5 bases at V and 4 bases at J, with 10 bases between. The CDR3 is 13 residues long. Germline V CDR1 and CDR2: MNHEY, SMNVEV (reference sequence). CDR3 sequence: CASSPDMPDTQYF. CDR3 DNA sequence: TGTGCCAGCAGTCCCGACATGCCAGATACGCAGTATTTT.

This clonotype showed up many times. The chain couples TRBV2 to TRBJ2-1; 10 nucleotides line up with TRBD2. Germline lookup yields CDR1 SNHLY and CDR2 FYNNEI. This CDR3 has 15 amino acids. The ends lost 3 bases at V and 6 bases at J; junction bases unmatched: 5. DNA for the CDR3: TGTGCCAGCAGTGACGAGCGGGGGGGCGGCAATGAGCAGTTCTTC. Its translation is CASSDERGGGNEQFF.

This clonotype has at least ten counts. This chain connects TRBV7-9 to TRBJ1-1; unclear D gene. Trimming took 1 base from V and 2 from J, leaving 8 bases between them. CDR1 is SEHNR, CDR2 FQNEAQ, per germline (reference sequence). CDR3 length: 14 residues. For the CDR3, the DNA is TGTGCCAGCAGCTTAGTGGGGTTCAACACTGAAGCTTTCTTT. Translation: CASSLVGFNTEAFF. Combining the CDR3 with reference TRBV7-9 and TRBJ1-1 gives the whole variable domain DTGVSQNPRHKITKRGQNVTFRCDPISEHNRLYWYRQTLGQGPEFLTYFQNEAQLEKSRLLSDRFSAERPKGSFSTLEIQRTEQGDSAMYLCASSLVGFNTEAFFGQGTRLTVV.

This clonotype occurred many times. The rearrangement uses TRBV6-1 and TRBJ2-7; D call uncertain. The CDR3 extends over 15 amino acids. V lost 7 bases to trimming and J lost 2 bases, with 18 bases between them. The germline V gene encodes CDR1 MNHNS and CDR2 SASEGT. CDR3 DNA: TGTGCCAGCAAGAGTCGGGCGGACGGAGCCTACGAGCAGTACTTC. Protein: CASKSRADGAYEQYF.

This clonotype was recorded many times. This chain joins TRBV4-1 and TRBJ1-4; D uncertain. The germline V gene has CDR1 MGHRA and CDR2 YSYEKL. V dropped 1 base and J dropped 8 bases, with 14 bases sitting between them. This CDR3 contains 15 residues. The CDR3 reads CASSQAPVIREKLFF. The DNA of the CDR3 is TGCGCCAGCAGCCAAGCCCCGGTAATACGGGAAAAACTGTTTTTT.

At least ten counts were recorded for this clonotype. The rearrangement links TRBV12-3 or TRBV12-4 to TRBJ2-7; 9 bases are shared with TRBD1. Unmatched junction bases numbered 7, after V lost 6 bases and J lost 1 base. CDR3 size: 15 residues. CDR3: CASRKQGASSYEQYF. The CDR3 bases are TGTGCCAGCAGAAAACAGGGGGCCTCGTCCTACGAGCAGTACTTC.

This clonotype was counted at least ten times. The V gene is TRBV10-3, the J gene TRBJ1-1, with TRBD1 identical over 7 bases. The CDR3 extends over 13 amino acids. V shed 2 bases, J shed 8 bases, and the junction held 5 bases outside the gene matches. The germline gives CDR1 ENHRY, CDR2 SYGVKD. The CDR3 sequence: CAISEGQAIEAFF. The CDR3 nucleotides read TGTGCCATCAGTGAGGGACAGGCGATAGAAGCTTTCTTT.